This T cell receptor beta chain was sequenced during a study of blood T cell repertoires in COVID-19. About the research overall: Collection of acute and convalescent COVID-19 samples took place in the United States, Italy and Spain. PBMCs, B-cell-depleted T cells, or T cells provided the cDNA or gDNA that made up the material.

CDR1 SEHNR and CDR2 FQNEAQ come from the germline V gene (reference sequence). CDR3 length equals 16 residues. V lost 2 bases, J lost 4 bases, and 15 bases lay in between. This clone was recorded only once. In the original processing: For nucleated cells, counts were estimated from reference gene primer amplification. The method was immunoSEQ multiplex PCR; TCRdb's version includes in-frame clones alone and lacks a portion of them. The DNA was the basis for D and trimming; V, J and clone size are from that table. The sample has 250,000 to 300,000 clones, 86% seen once. The receptor comes from a man aged 25 to 40 with active or convalescent COVID-19. The specimen sequenced was peripheral blood. The rearrangement joins TRBV7-9 to TRBJ1-3; D is unclear. The CDR3 reads CASSLSSQAGGNTIYF. CDR3 in DNA: TGTGCCAGCAGCTTATCGAGTCAGGCGGGCGGAAACACCATATATTTT. The full variable domain, with the rest looked up from reference TRBV7-9 and TRBJ1-3, is DTGVSQNPRHKITKRGQNVTFRCDPISEHNRLYWYRQTLGQGPEFLTYFQNEAQLEKSRLLSDRFSAERPKGSFSTLEIQRTEQGDSAMYLCASSLSSQAGGNTIYFGEGSWLTVV.